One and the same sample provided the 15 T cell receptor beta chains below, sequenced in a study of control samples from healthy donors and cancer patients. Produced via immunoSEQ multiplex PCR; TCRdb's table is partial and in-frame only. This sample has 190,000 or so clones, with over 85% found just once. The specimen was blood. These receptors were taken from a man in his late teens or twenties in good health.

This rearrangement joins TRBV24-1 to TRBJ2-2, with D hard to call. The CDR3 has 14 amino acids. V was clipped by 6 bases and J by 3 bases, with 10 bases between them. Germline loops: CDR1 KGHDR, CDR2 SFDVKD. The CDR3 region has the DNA TGTGCCACCAGTACACTCGATGACACCGGGGAGCTGTTTTTT. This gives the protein CATSTLDDTGELFF.

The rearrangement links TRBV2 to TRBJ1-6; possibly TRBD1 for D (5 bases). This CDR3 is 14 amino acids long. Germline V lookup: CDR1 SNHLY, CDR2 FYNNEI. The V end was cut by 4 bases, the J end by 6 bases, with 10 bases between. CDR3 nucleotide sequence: TGTGCCAGCAGTGTCGAAGGGACTAATTCACCCCTCCACTTT. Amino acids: CASSVEGTNSPLHF.

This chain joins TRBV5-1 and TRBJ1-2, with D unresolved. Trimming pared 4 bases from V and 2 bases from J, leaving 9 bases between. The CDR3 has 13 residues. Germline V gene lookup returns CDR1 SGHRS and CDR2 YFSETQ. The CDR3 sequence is CASSMDLNYGYTF. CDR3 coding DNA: TGCGCCAGCAGCATGGACTTAAACTATGGCTACACCTTC.

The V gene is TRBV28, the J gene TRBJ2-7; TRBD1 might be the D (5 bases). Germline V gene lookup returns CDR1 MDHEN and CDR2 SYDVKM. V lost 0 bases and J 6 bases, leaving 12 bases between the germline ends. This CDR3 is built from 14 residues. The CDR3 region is CASSLWGQVGEQYF. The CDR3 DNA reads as TGTGCCAGCAGTTTATGGGGGCAAGTAGGCGAGCAGTACTTC.

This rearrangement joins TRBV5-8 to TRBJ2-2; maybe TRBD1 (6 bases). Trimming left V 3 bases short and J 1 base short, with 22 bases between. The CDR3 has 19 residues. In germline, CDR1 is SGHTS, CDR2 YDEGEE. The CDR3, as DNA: TGTGCCAGCAGCTCTCAAACGAAGAGGGGGTTACGGAACACCGGGGAGCTGTTTTTT. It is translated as CASSSQTKRGLRNTGELFF.

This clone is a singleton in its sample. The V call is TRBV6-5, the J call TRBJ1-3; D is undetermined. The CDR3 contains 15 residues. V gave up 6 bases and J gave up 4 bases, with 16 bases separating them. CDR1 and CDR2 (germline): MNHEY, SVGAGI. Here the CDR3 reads CASRRRLPLGNTIYF. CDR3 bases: TGTGCCAGCAGACGTAGGCTTCCGCTGGGAAACACCATATATTTT.

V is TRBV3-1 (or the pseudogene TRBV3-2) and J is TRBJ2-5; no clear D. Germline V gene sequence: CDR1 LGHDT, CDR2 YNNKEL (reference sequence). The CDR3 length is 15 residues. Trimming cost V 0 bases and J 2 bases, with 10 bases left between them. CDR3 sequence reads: CASSQDLGPQETQYF. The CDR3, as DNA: TGTGCCAGCAGCCAAGATTTAGGCCCACAAGAGACCCAGTACTTC.

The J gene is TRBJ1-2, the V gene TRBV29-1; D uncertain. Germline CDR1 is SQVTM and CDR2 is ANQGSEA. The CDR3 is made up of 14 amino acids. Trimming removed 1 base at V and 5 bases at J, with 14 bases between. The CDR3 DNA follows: TGCAGCGTTGAAGCATCAGGAGCCGCATATGGCTACACCTTC. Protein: CSVEASGAAYGYTF.

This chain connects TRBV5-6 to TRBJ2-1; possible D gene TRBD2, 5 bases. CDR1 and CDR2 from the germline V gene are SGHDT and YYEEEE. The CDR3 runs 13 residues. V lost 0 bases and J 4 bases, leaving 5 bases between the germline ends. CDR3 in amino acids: CASSLGEYNEQFF. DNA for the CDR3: TGTGCCAGCAGCTTGGGGGAGTACAATGAGCAGTTCTTC. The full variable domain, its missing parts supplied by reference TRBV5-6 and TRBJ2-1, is DAGVTQSPTHLIKTRGQQVTLRCSPKSGHDTVSWYQQALGQGPQFIFQYYEEEERQRGNFPDRFSGHQFPNYSSELNVNALLLGDSALYLCASSLGEYNEQFFGPGTRLTVL.

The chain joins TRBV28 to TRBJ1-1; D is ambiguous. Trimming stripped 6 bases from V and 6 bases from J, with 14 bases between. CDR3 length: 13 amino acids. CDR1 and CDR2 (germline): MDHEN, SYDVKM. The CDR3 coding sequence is TGTGCCAGCAGCCCCCGGGTTCTGGCTGAAGCTTTCTTT. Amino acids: CASSPRVLAEAFF.

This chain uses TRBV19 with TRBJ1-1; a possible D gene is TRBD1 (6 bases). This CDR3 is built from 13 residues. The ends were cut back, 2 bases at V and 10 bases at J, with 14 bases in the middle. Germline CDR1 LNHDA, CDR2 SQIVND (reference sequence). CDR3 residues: CASSITTGSGAFF. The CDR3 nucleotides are TGTGCCAGTAGTATAACGACAGGATCCGGAGCTTTCTTT. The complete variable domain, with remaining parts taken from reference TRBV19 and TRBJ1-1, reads DGGITQSPKYLFRKEGQNVTLSCEQNLNHDAMYWYRQDPGQGLRLIYYSQIVNDFQKGDIAEGYSVSREKKESFPLTVTSAQKNPTAFYLCASSITTGSGAFFGQGTRLTVV.

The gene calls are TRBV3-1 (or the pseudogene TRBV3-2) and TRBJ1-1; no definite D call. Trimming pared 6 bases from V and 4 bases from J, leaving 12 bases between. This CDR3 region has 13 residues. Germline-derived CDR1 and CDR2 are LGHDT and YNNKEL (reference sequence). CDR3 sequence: CASRPVGSTEAFF. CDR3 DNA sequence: TGTGCCAGCAGGCCGGTTGGGAGCACTGAAGCTTTCTTT.

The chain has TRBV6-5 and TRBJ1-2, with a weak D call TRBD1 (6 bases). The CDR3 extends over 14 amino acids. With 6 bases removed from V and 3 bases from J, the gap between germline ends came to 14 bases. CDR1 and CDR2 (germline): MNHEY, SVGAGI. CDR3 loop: CASRKWTDDYGYTF. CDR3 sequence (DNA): TGTGCCAGCAGGAAATGGACAGACGACTATGGCTACACCTTC.

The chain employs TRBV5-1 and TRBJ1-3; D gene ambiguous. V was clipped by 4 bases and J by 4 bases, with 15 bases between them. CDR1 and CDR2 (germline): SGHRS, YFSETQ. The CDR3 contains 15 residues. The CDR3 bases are TGCGCCAGCAGCCTTAACCCGGATTCAGGAAACACCATATATTTT. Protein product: CASSLNPDSGNTIYF.

This chain's CDR3 is CASRGQGAREQYF. The CDR3 bases are TGTGCCAGCAGGGGGCAGGGGGCGCGGGAGCAGTACTTC. The rearrangement uses TRBV3-1 (or the pseudogene TRBV3-2) and TRBJ2-7; 8 positions match TRBD1. J gave up 7 bases and V 6 bases, and 8 bases lay outside the gene matches. The CDR3 contains 13 residues. CDR1 is LGHDT and CDR2 is YNNKEL in the germline V gene (reference sequence).